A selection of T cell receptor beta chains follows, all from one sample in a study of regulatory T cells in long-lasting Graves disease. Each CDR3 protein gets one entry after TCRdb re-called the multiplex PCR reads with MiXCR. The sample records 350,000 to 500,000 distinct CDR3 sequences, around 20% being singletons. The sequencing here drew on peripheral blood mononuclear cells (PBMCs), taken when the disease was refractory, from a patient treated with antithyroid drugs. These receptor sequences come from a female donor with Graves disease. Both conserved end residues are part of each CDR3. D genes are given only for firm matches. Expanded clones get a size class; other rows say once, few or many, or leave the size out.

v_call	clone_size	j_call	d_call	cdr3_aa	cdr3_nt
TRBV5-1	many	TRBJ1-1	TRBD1	CASSLQGGTEAFF	TGTGCCAGCAGTCTACAGGGGGGGACTGAAGCTTTCTTT
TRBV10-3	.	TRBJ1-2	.	CAISDPRQPQNGYTF	TGTGCCATCAGTGACCCCAGACAGCCACAAAATGGCTACACCTTC
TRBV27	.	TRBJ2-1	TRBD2	CASSQGTSGRNEQFF	TGTGCCAGCAGTCAAGGGACTAGCGGGAGAAATGAGCAGTTCTTC
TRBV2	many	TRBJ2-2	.	CASRKGFEVHGELFF	TGTGCCAGCAGGAAAGGGTTTGAAGTTCACGGGGAGCTGTTTTTT
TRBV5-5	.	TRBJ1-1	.	CASSFRVMVGGTEAFF	TGTGCCAGCAGCTTTCGAGTAATGGTGGGGGGCACTGAAGCTTTCTTT
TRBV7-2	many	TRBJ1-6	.	CASSWEDYNSPLHF	TGTGCCAGCAGTTGGGAGGACTATAATTCACCCCTCCACTTT
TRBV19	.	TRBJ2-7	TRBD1	CASSETGTGNYEQYF	TGTGCCAGTAGTGAAACCGGGACAGGGAATTACGAGCAGTACTTC
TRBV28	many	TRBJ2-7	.	CASSRGIFSYEQYF	TGTGCCAGCAGCCGCGGCATTTTCTCCTACGAGCAGTACTTC
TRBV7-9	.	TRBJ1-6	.	CASSVRTFNSLLHF	TGTGCCAGCAGCGTCCGGACCTTTAATTCACTCCTCCACTTT
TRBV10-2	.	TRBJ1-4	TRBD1	CASSDGGQGLRKLFF	TGCGCCAGCAGTGACGGGGGACAGGGGCTGCGAAAACTGTTTTTT
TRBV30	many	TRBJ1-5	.	CAWSGSQHQPQHF	TGTGCCTGGAGTGGGTCCCAACATCAGCCCCAGCATTTT
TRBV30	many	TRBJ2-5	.	CAWSRGYEETQYF	TGTGCCTGGAGCCGGGGGTATGAGGAGACCCAGTACTTC
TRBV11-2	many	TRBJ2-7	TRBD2	CASSAWTSGRTYEQYF	TGTGCCAGCAGCGCCTGGACTAGCGGGAGGACCTACGAGCAGTACTTC
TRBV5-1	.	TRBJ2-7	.	CANSLVEPERYEQYF	TGCGCCAACAGCTTGGTAGAGCCGGAGCGATACGAGCAGTACTTC
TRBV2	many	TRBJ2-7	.	CASRRGTDSYEQYF	TGTGCCAGCAGACGGGGGACAGACTCCTACGAGCAGTACTTC
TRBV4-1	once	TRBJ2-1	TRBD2	CASSQDGTSGRAEQFF	TGCGCCAGCAGCCAAGATGGGACTAGCGGGAGGGCAGAGCAGTTCTTC
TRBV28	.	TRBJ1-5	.	CASSGGTGDQPQPQHF	TGTGCCAGCAGTGGTGGAACGGGGGATCAGCCCCAGCCCCAGCATTTT
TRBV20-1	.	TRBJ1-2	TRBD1	CSARGDRGPGGGYTF	TGCAGTGCGAGAGGGGACAGGGGGCCGGGGGGGGGCTACACCTTC
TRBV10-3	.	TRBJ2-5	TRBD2	CAISADIGGGRRAQYF	TGTGCCATCAGTGCTGATATCGGGGGGGGACGTAGGGCCCAGTACTTC
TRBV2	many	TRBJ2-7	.	CASSASDEQYF	TGTGCCAGCAGTGCTAGTGACGAGCAGTACTTC
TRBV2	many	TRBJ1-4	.	CATSGSGREKLFF	TGTGCCACATCAGGGTCAGGGCGTGAAAAACTGTTTTTT
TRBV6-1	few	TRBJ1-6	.	CASRGWQRGSPLHF	TGTGCCAGCCGGGGGTGGCAGAGGGGTTCACCCCTCCACTTT
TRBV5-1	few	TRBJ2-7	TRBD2	CASSLATSGNMYEQYF	TGCGCCAGCAGCTTGGCTACTAGCGGCAATATGTACGAGCAGTACTTC
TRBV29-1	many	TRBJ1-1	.	CSVSRGENTEAFF	TGCAGCGTTAGCCGGGGTGAGAACACTGAAGCTTTCTTT
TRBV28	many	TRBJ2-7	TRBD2	CASSNAGTSRTYEQYF	TGTGCCAGCAGTAACGCCGGGACTAGCCGGACCTACGAGCAGTACTTC
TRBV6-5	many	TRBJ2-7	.	CASSSPDVGSYEQYF	TGTGCCAGCAGTTCGCCGGACGTCGGCTCCTACGAGCAGTACTTC
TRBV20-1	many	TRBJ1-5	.	CSVSETEDQPQHF	TGCAGTGTTTCGGAGACCGAGGATCAGCCCCAGCATTTT
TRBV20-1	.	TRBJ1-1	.	CSARDSGGDTEAFF	TGCAGTGCTAGAGATTCGGGGGGAGACACTGAAGCTTTCTTT
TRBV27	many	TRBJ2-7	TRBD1	CASSSRTGSSYEQYF	TGTGCCAGCAGTTCCCGGACAGGGTCCTCCTACGAGCAGTACTTC
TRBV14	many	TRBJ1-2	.	CASSPAGAGKNYGYTF	TGTGCCAGCAGCCCCGCCGGGGCAGGGAAAAACTATGGCTACACCTTC
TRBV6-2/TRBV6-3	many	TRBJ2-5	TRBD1	CASSYLRDRGVETQYF	TGTGCCAGCAGTTATTTGAGGGACAGGGGTGTGGAGACCCAGTACTTC
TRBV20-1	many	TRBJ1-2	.	CSARASGRTGHGYTF	TGCAGTGCTAGAGCATCAGGGAGGACTGGTCATGGCTACACCTTC
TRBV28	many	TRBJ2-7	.	CASSLRWTGRDIAYEQYF	TGTGCCAGCAGTTTGCGGTGGACAGGGAGGGATATCGCCTACGAGCAGTACTTC
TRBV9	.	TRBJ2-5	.	CASSRDHGVETQYF	TGTGCCAGCAGTCGGGACCACGGGGTGGAGACCCAGTACTTC
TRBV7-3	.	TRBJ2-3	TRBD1	CASSLLGQGADTQYF	TGTGCCAGCAGCTTATTGGGACAGGGGGCAGATACGCAGTATTTT
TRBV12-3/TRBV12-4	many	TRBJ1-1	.	CASSLASGGSASAFF	TGTGCCAGCAGTTTAGCGAGCGGTGGGTCGGCCTCGGCTTTCTTT
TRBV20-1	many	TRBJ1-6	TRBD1	CSAETGAYNSPLHF	TGCAGTGCCGAGACAGGGGCGTATAATTCACCCCTCCACTTT
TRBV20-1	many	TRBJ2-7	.	CSSLLGLGTYEQYF	TGCAGTTCCCTCCTGGGGCTCGGGACCTACGAGCAGTACTTC
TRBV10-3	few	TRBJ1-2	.	CAISGVGGYTF	TGTGCCATCAGTGGTGTCGGAGGCTACACCTTC
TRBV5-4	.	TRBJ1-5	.	CASSFGNNQPQHF	TGTGCCAGCAGCTTCGGGAACAATCAGCCCCAGCATTTT
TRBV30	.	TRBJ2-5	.	CAWSKDWEETQYF	TGTGCCTGGAGTAAAGACTGGGAAGAGACCCAGTACTTC
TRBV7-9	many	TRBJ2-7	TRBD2	CASSPPAGGTYEQYF	TGTGCCAGCAGCCCCCCGGCGGGAGGAACCTACGAGCAGTACTTC
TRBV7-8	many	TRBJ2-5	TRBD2	CASSGLAGVGTQYF	TGTGCCAGCAGTGGACTAGCGGGAGTGGGGACCCAGTACTTC
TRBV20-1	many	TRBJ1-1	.	CSARSEANTEAFF	TGCAGTGCTAGAAGTGAGGCGAACACTGAAGCTTTCTTT
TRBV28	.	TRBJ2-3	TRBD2	CASSSRTSGRRHTQYF	TGTGCCAGCAGTTCGAGGACTAGCGGGAGAAGGCATACGCAGTATTTT
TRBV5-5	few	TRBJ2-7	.	CASSFRAGSQEQYF	TGTGCCAGCAGCTTCCGGGCGGGATCGCAGGAGCAGTACTTC
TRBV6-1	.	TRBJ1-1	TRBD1	CASRPPGQAGTEAFF	TGTGCCAGCAGACCCCCGGGACAGGCCGGAACTGAAGCTTTCTTT
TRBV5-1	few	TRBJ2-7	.	CATQRAPGSYEQYF	TGCGCCACCCAACGGGCCCCAGGGTCCTACGAGCAGTACTTC
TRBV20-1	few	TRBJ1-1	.	CTLDRPTEAFF	TGCACCTTGGACAGACCCACTGAAGCTTTCTTT
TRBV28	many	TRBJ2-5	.	CASSSPVGGVQETQYF	TGTGCCAGCAGCTCCCCCGTCGGCGGGGTCCAAGAGACCCAGTACTTC
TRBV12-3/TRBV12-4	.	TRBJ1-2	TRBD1	CASRRGGTGGLVNYGYTF	TGTGCCAGCAGGAGAGGCGGGACAGGGGGACTCGTTAACTATGGCTACACCTTC
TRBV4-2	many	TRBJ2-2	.	CASSHRAGELFF	TGTGCCAGCAGCCACAGGGCCGGGGAGCTGTTTTTT